Detailed here is one T cell receptor beta chain. Its antigen specificity is not known. Within one base of it there is no much larger clone, and no base qualities were kept. This entry is derived from a study of T cell changes during pregnancy in multiple sclerosis (dated by TCRdb to the late 2010s). Broadly, across the study: The study examined how the T cell repertoire changed over the course of pregnancy in women with multiple sclerosis.

The library was produced with the immunoSEQ multiplex PCR assay. As stored in TCRdb, this immuneACCESS dataset retains in-frame rearrangements with V and J assigned. A fraction of the clones does not appear; measured against another copy, unresolved V genes explain less than half of the discrepancy, and the remainder lacks a known reason. For this sample there are about 40,000 clones; 75% to 90% appear just once. Of the sample, about 5.1% falls within the top ten clones. The specimen comprised peripheral blood, sampled in the second trimester of pregnancy. This clonotype was obtained from a female donor in good health, enrolled as a control in a pregnancy study.

The CDR3 loop reads CAISEPRQGAVNEQFF. Here is the DNA: TGTGCCATCAGTGAGCCTAGACAGGGGGCGGTCAATGAGCAGTTCTTC. This sequence uses TRBV10-3 and TRBJ2-1, with 10 junctional bases fitting TRBD1. V is cut back by 2 bases and J by 6 bases, with 7 bases in the junction unmatched. Sequences ENHRY (CDR1) and SYGVKD (CDR2) are obtained from the germline V gene. The CDR3 sequence holds 16 residues, the cysteine and phenylalanine included. Here the CDR3 DNA is all that survives: 48 bases in frame from base 1.